Here is one TCR beta chain with its context. Its specific antigen is unknown. Base qualities are not recorded, but no much larger clone differs from it by a single base. Based on the germline V gene, the CDR1 and CDR2 sequences are MDHEN and SYDVKM. The CDR3 contains 16 residues, cysteine and phenylalanine counted. Only CDR3 DNA remains: 48 bases, in frame from the first base. Trimming leaves V shorter by 5 bases and J shorter by 7 bases, with the junction holding 10 bases beyond the gene matches. The data stem from a study of cytomegalovirus exposure and HLA in healthy donors (dated by TCRdb to about 2017). Context from the whole study: An earlier analysis of approximately 590 of the donors reported approximately 300 Gb of sequence data and 120 million or so unique TCR beta sequences from some 180 million T cells. In addition to the first cohort of hundreds of subjects, a separate validation cohort of around 110 different subjects was used. Approximately 310 gigabases of sequencing data and approximately 85 million unique TCR sequences were included in an early release covering about 600 HLA-typed donors. High-throughput TCR immunosequencing, statistical association of individual TCRs with disease status, and machine learning were combined to predict cytomegalovirus infection status. The aim of the study was to test whether cataloging public T cell receptors could identify signatures of past pathogen exposure. Among the roughly 400 genotyped donors, 81% belonged to the genetic ancestry cluster associated with self-reported Caucasian donors. Genome-wide SNP genotypes for about 55% of the roughly 670 donors were used in a later genetic analysis, which treated that subset as a discovery cohort. In the later analysis, no new phenotypic data were used to find candidate immune exposures; instead, reliance was placed on TCR beta sequences and their occurrence across donors. Among some 400 genotyped donors of the cohort, an average of approximately 200,000 unique TCR beta nucleotide sequences was sequenced per donor, of which about 19% were non-productive. To study patterns of TCR occurrence, a later analysis re-analyzed previously published TCR beta repertoires from 650 to 750 donors and added high-resolution HLA genotyping. Typing coverage varied by locus: about 620-640 donors for A, B, C, DRB1 and DQB1; under 550 for DQA1; some 610 for DPA1; under 490 for DPB1. Both class I and class II loci were covered by HLA typing, at four-digit resolution. Every discovery cohort repertoire had been produced on one sequencing platform. The study profiled the T cell repertoires of hundreds of subjects by immunosequencing and related them to cytomegalovirus serostatus. Donor age, sex, ethnicity and CMV serostatus were compiled together with the repertoire data. Four to six DR-DQ haplotypes were handled as single units for association and clustering, since linkage in the cohort was strong. An earlier analysis of fewer than 750 of the donors used high-throughput TCR beta sequencing to judge whether each TCR beta V gene segment behaved as functional or pseudogenic. Here is what the overall study found, with its caveats: In an earlier analysis of 587 of the donors, most TCR beta V segments appeared in productive rearrangements about 87% or about 30% of the time, broadly matching IMGT annotations. In vitro tests confirmed that a few of the cytomegalovirus-associated TCR beta chains recognize cytomegalovirus antigens. Most CMV-associated TCR beta chains appeared to be HLA-restricted in a later analysis, and the HLA associations seemed to be driven largely by CMV exposure. According to a later analysis, TCR association rates differed among HLA loci, with DRB1 alleles showing the most associated TCRs and HLA-C alleles showing the fewest. Because some donors lacked HLA typing at each locus, the association tests relied only on the typed subset. In a later analysis, HLA-associated TCR beta chains were found to be more clonally expanded and to have lower generation probabilities than equally common non-associated chains. The earlier analysis of approximately 590 of the donors excluded roughly 17 rarely observed V segments, including chromosome 9 orphons, because counts were too low. Compared with the 666-donor mean, donors in an Asian-associated ancestry cluster had fewer N-insertions in productive TCRs, according to a later genetic analysis. It was suggested by the authors that the approach could potentially be generalized to other disease states and immunological phenotypes. A cluster of highly shared sequence variants was judged likely to be a technical artifact of the sequencing pipeline. Linkage disequilibrium might explain the correlated functional status among segregating V segments, but an unknown experimental factor could not be ruled out. Immune exposure information for the cohort was limited to CMV serostatus. The 87-base-pair reads could not distinguish some IMGT-functional V segments, including TRBV6-2 and TRBV6-3, so those segments were excluded. In a later analysis, more than 15,000 TCR beta sequences were associated with specific HLA alleles at a false discovery rate of 0.05. A further reported finding was that TCR beta sequences accurately predicted the HLA-A and HLA-B alleles for most subjects in the first cohort. While some public TCRs were present in many individuals, most TCR sequences turned up only very rarely across donors. Roughly uniform sequencing depth across donors was assumed in presence/absence analyses, although this assumption may not hold. Several of the top co-occurrence clusters appeared to be linked to parvovirus B19, influenza, CMV and Epstein-Barr virus, according to a later analysis. A total of fewer than 200 TCR beta chains were listed by the study as associated with cytomegalovirus. In both the original and validation cohorts, the classifier was reported to diagnose cytomegalovirus status with high specificity and sensitivity. V-gene and J-gene trimming of TCR beta chains was associated with a missense DCLRE1C variant in a later genetic analysis, and the association was replicated in an independent cohort. When HLA alleles, especially DR and DQ, strongly co-occurred, attributing TCR associations to individual alleles was difficult. The cohort was sequenced for TCR beta chains only, and without alpha or paired-chain data the features that could be detected were limited.

The cohort was made up of 500 to 800 healthy bone marrow donors. All cohort members were sampled while nominally healthy, although unrecorded immune exposures were likely present. The donor tested CMV seronegative and was one of the 352 seronegative cohort members. Every donor gave a peripheral blood sample, and the peripheral blood mononuclear cells from that sample were used for TCR beta sequencing. Genomic DNA extraction from the blood cell samples was performed with the Qiagen DNeasy Blood Extraction Kit. Library prep was done by the immunoSEQ multiplex PCR assay. The multiplex PCR relied on a mix of 60 forward primers for TCR Vbeta segments and 13 reverse primers for TCR Jbeta segments. The CDR3 region of rearranged TCR beta genes was amplified from genomic DNA with a multiplex PCR assay. Amplified TCR beta libraries were sequenced as 87-base-pair reads on the Illumina HiSeq System. Regarding the original processing steps: A later analysis counted about 80 million unique TCR beta chains across the 550 to 800 repertoires, and roughly 9.9 million of these chains were shared by at least two donors. A nearest-neighbor algorithm error-corrected the raw reads and collapsed the reads into unique sequences, merging closely related sequences to remove PCR and sequencing errors. CDR3 sequences were aligned to IMGT reference sequences to assign V, D and J gene segments. Each retained sequence needed at least a six-nucleotide match to both a V gene segment and a J gene segment. Rearrangements were called productive when the CDR3 lacked stop codons and stayed in frame with V and J; all others were non-productive. CDR3 was defined according to IMGT convention as the region running from the second conserved V-encoded cysteine to the conserved J-encoded phenylalanine. The earlier analysis of more than 450 of the donors excluded sequences that lacked an unambiguous match to a single V gene segment. An earlier analysis of a few hundred of the donors classified V segments as functional when productive rearrangements were above 56.7% and as segregating when the standard deviation between donors was above 5%. A statistical classification framework was developed to diagnose cytomegalovirus status using the catalog of TCR beta chain sequences. A later analysis assigned V and J genes by comparing TCR nucleotide sequences with IMGT/GENE-DB human TR gene sequences. In a later analysis, CDR3 sequences and most-parsimonious VDJ recombination scenarios were assigned using the TCRdist pipeline. In a later analysis, each TCR beta chain was defined by its CDR3 amino acid sequence together with its V-gene family, and reads lacking a unique V-gene family were excluded. A later analysis removed nearly 600 highly shared, low-generation-probability nucleotide sequences to deal with suspected cross-contamination and a sequencing artifact. A later analysis calculated a clonal expansion index for each public chain from normalized within-repertoire ranks of inferred template counts. A later analysis computed generation probabilities with a VDJ recombination model fitted to out-of-frame rearrangements, and checked the results against IGoR. In a later analysis, hypergeometric tests were used to score TCR-TCR, TCR-HLA and TCR-CMV co-occurrence, with a repertoire-size bias correction applied to TCR pairs. False discovery rates were estimated in a later analysis by permuting HLA or CMV assignments 20 times. In a later analysis, co-occurring TCRs were grouped using DBSCAN, with TCRdist sequence similarity added in when clustering inside HLA-allele-positive subsets. Repertoires with fewer than 30,000 or more than 120,000 public chains were left out of co-occurrence clustering, as were about 5 repertoires with anomalous nucleotide sharing. This immuneACCESS table, as held by TCRdb, lists in-frame sequences with V and J called but not all clones. Of the missing ones, under half trace to an unresolved V gene in checked studies; the others have no known cause. For V, J and clone size, that table is used; D and trimming come from the DNA. The sample table holds fewer than 200,000 clones, of which 79% were seen once. Around 0.69% of the sample is taken by the ten largest.

The sequence is built from TRBV28 and TRBJ2-1, and 11 bases in between align with TRBD2. The sequence was obtained from a woman aged 40 to 55 in good health and CMV-seronegative. Material for sequencing was PBMCs. The nucleotides read TGTGCCAGCAGTGTGACTAGCGGGAACTTCGGGAATGAGCAGTTCTTC. This encodes CASSVTSGNFGNEQFF.